The T cell receptor beta chain described here comes from a study of T-cell reconstitution after alpha-beta-depleted transplantation in children. Study-wide results and limits: Certain patients had high TCRbeta diversity at day 60, and it came from recipient T cells and thymic progenitors that survived. Approximately two months post-transplant, alpha-beta T cells reportedly originated from several hundred expanded graft clones.

Unique molecular identifiers tagged the TCRbeta library. TCRdb passed the PCR reads through MiXCR, listing each CDR3 protein once. In the table there are hundreds of thousands of distinct CDR3 sequences, approximately 15% of which are singletons. The CDR3 is 12 amino acids. The ends were cut back, 0 bases at V and 7 bases at J, with 8 bases in the middle. CDR1 and CDR2 from the germline V gene are SGHKS and YYEKEE (reference sequence). Details on this clonotype: Antigen: not known.

The sequence was collected from a male patient aged 2 to 10 who had a stem cell transplant for acute lymphoblastic leukemia, so the T cells may come from the graft donor. V gene TRBV5-5 combines with J gene TRBJ2-7; D call uncertain. The sequenced sample was PBMCs, mostly from graft donor cells, obtained 360 days after TCRalphabeta/CD19-depleted stem cell transplant. CDR3 in amino acids: CASSLDIWEQYF. CDR3 coding DNA: TGTGCCAGCAGCTTGGACATCTGGGAGCAGTACTTC. Combining the CDR3 with reference TRBV5-5 and TRBJ2-7 gives the whole variable domain DAGVTQSPTHLIKTRGQQVTLRCSPISGHKSVSWYQQVLGQGPQFIFQYYEKEERGRGNFPDRFSARQFPNYSSELNVNALLLGDSALYLCASSLDIWEQYFGPGTRLTVT.